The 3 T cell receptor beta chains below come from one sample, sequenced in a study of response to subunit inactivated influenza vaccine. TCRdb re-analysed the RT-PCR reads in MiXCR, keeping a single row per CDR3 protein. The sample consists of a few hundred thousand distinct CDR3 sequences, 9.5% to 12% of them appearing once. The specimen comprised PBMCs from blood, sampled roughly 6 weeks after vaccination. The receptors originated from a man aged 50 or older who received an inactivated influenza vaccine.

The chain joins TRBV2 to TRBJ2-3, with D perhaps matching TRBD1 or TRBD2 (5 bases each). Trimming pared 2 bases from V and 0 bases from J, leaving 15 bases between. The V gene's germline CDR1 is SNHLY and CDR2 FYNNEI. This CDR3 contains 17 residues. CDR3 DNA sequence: TGTGCCAGCAGTGAAATTCCCGGGACGGATAGCACAGATACGCAGTATTTT. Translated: CASSEIPGTDSTDTQYF.

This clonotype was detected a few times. CDR3 bases: TGTGCCAGCAGCCCCGGGACAGGGGGATTGAGGACCGGGGAGCTGTTTTTT. Encoded protein: CASSPGTGGLRTGELFF. The chain combines TRBV5-5 with TRBJ2-2; 11 bases are a match to TRBD1. This CDR3 spans 17 amino acids. CDR1 is SGHKS and CDR2 is YYEKEE in the germline V gene (reference sequence). V lost 4 bases to trimming and J lost 5 bases; unmatched junction nucleotides: 10. The full variable domain, rest sourced from reference TRBV5-5 and TRBJ2-2, is DAGVTQSPTHLIKTRGQQVTLRCSPISGHKSVSWYQQVLGQGPQFIFQYYEKEERGRGNFPDRFSARQFPNYSSELNVNALLLGDSALYLCASSPGTGGLRTGELFFGEGSRLTVL.

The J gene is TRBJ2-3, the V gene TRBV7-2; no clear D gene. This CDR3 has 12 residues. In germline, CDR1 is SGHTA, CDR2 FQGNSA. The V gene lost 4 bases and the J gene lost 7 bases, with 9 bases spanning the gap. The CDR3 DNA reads TGTGCCAGCAGCTCGAGACGGCATACGCAGTATTTT. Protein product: CASSSRRHTQYF.